The next 9 T cell receptor beta chains were all read from a single sample in a study of blood T cell repertoires in COVID-19. Sequenced by immunoSEQ multiplex PCR; TCRdb stores in-frame clones only, minus some. The table shows about 350,000 clones, with roughly 86% occurring only once. Sequenced sample: peripheral blood. The receptors derive from a woman aged 65 to 85 with COVID-19, enrolled during active disease.

V usage is TRBV27 and J usage is TRBJ2-7; 7 bases agree with TRBD2. Germline trimming cut 5 bases from V and 8 bases from J; bases unmatched to any gene: 18. This CDR3 spans 16 amino acids. Germline CDR1 and CDR2: MNHEY and SMNVEV (reference sequence). The CDR3 DNA reads as TGTGCCAGCAGTCCTTCCCTAGCGGATTACCCTGGGAAGCAGTACTTC. Its translation is CASSPSLADYPGKQYF.

This chain uses TRBV30 with TRBJ1-1, with 7 bases aligning to TRBD1. This CDR3 has 14 residues. Germline V gives CDR1 GTSNPN, CDR2 SVGIG (reference sequence). J lost 1 base, V lost 3 bases, and 5 bases had no gene match. CDR3 sequence: CAWRGGQANTEAFF. CDR3 sequence (DNA): TGTGCCTGGAGGGGCGGACAGGCGAACACTGAAGCTTTCTTT. Looking up the rest from reference TRBV30 and TRBJ1-1 gives the full variable domain: SQTIHQWPATLVQPVGSPLSLECTVEGTSNPNLYWYRQAAGRGLQLLFYSVGIGQISSEVPQNLSASRPQDRQFILSSKKLLLSDSGFYLCAWRGGQANTEAFFGQGTRLTVV.

This clone was observed once. V and J are TRBV5-1 and TRBJ2-1; perhaps TRBD1 as D (6 bases). The V end lost 4 bases, the J end lost 8 bases, and 16 bases lay between the germline ends. The CDR3 is 14 amino acids. Germline CDR1 is SGHRS and CDR2 is YFSETQ. The CDR3, as DNA: TGCGCCAGCAGCCTCTCCCCCACAGGGTATGAGCAGTTCTTC. It translates to CASSLSPTGYEQFF.

The chain combines TRBV20-1 with TRBJ1-2; TRBD1 matches at 7 bases. The CDR3 contains 13 residues. J was trimmed by 5 bases and V by 3 bases; bases with no gene match: 6. Germline lookup yields CDR1 DFQATT and CDR2 SNEGSKA (reference sequence). The CDR3 reads CSASVRGYYGYTF. The CDR3 nucleotides read TGCAGTGCTAGTGTCAGGGGGTATTATGGCTACACCTTC.

This clone was observed a handful of times. The chain recombines TRBV7-9 with TRBJ1-3, with D tentatively TRBD1 (5 bases). This CDR3 is built from 15 residues. The V and J ends lost 5 bases and 1 base respectively, with 12 bases between them. CDR1 and CDR2 (germline): SEHNR, FQNEAQ (reference sequence). This CDR3 reads CASSRTFSSGNTIYF. The CDR3 nucleotides are TGTGCCAGCAGCCGGACATTCTCTTCTGGAAACACCATATATTTT.

This clone was seen a handful of times. The chain joins TRBV30 to TRBJ2-5, with TRBD2 matching 8 bases. The CDR3 length is 13 residues. With V trimmed by 0 bases and J by 6 bases, 3 bases remained unmatched. The germline V gene encodes CDR1 GTSNPN and CDR2 SVGIG (reference sequence). The CDR3: CAWSVLAEQTQYF. CDR3 sequence (DNA): TGTGCCTGGAGTGTACTAGCGGAACAGACCCAGTACTTC.

This clone has just a few counts. This sequence joins TRBV6-5 and TRBJ2-7; a possible D gene is TRBD1 (8 bases). Germline V gives CDR1 MNHEY, CDR2 SVGAGI. The CDR3 is 14 residues long. V was cut by 5 bases and J by 4 bases, with 15 bases left in between. CDR3 DNA: TGTGCCAGCAGTACAGACAGGGGAGGGTACGAGCAGTACTTC. It translates to CASSTDRGGYEQYF.

The chain carries TRBV2 and TRBJ1-4; D call uncertain. Germline lookup yields CDR1 SNHLY and CDR2 FYNNEI. This CDR3 is built from 11 residues. With 7 bases removed from V and 7 bases from J, the gap between germline ends came to 7 bases. The CDR3 protein is CASTIVEKLFF. CDR3 DNA: TGTGCCAGCACTATTGTTGAAAAACTGTTTTTT.

This chain joins TRBV27 and TRBJ2-7; a weak D match, TRBD2 (6 bases). The germline V and J ends were trimmed by 0 bases and 4 bases, with 16 bases remaining between them. The CDR3 length is 16 residues. Germline V lookup: CDR1 MNHEY, CDR2 SMNVEV (reference sequence). CDR3 in DNA: TGTGCCAGCAGTTTATCGACGTCCCGGGGAGGTTACGAGCAGTACTTC. Translating gives CASSLSTSRGGYEQYF.